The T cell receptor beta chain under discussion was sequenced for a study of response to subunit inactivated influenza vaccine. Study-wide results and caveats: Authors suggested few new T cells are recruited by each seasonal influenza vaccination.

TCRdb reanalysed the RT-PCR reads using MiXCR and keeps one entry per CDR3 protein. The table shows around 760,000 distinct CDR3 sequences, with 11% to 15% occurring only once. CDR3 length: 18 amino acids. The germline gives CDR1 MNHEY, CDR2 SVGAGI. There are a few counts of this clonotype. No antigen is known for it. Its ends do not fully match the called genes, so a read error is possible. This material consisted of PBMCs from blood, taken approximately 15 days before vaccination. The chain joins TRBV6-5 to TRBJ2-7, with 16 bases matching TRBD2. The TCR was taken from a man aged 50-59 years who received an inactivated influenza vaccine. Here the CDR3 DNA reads TGTGCCAGCAGTCACTCTCCCGGGACTAGCGGGGGGGCCTACGAGCAGTACTTC. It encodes CASSHSPGTSGGAYEQYF.